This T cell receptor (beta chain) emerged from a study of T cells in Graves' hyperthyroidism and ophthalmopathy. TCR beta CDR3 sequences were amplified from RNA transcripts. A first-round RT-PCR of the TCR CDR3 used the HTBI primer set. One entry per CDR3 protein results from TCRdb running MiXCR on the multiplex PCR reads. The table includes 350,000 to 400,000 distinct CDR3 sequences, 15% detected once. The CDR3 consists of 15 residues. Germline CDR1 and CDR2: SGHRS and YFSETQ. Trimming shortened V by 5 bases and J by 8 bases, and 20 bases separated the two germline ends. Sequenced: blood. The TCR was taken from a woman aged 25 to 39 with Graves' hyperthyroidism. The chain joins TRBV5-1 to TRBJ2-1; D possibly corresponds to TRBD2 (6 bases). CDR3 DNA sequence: TGCGCCAGCAGTCCGTTTAGCGGATCCAGGGATGAGCAGTTCTTC. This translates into CASSPFSGSRDEQFF.